The clone carrying this TCR beta chain has just a few counts. The antigen remains unidentified. The CDR3 is 13 amino acids. The V end lost 5 bases, the J end lost 0 bases, and 8 bases lay between the germline ends. The V gene's germline CDR1 is SGHTA and CDR2 FQGNSA. Cultured CD4+ T cells had their DNA profiled by the Oncomine TCR Beta short-read assay. TCRdb processed the PCR reads anew with MiXCR; each CDR3 protein has one entry. The sample lists about 8,500 distinct CDR3 sequences, about 21% occurring once. As to treatment: roughly ten-day PBMC culture with coronavirus spike peptide pools or control peptides (ViraFEST assay). The sample belongs to a study of vaccination and CD4 T cells after COVID-19.

The sample consisted of CD4+ T cells from blood, cultured in vitro, taken after SARS-CoV-2 vaccination. This rearrangement joins TRBV7-2 to TRBJ2-7; D is unclear. The TCR was taken from a human donor who had recovered from COVID-19. The CDR3 loop is CASSQRISYEQYF. The CDR3 nucleotides read TGTGCCAGCAGCCAAAGGATCTCCTACGAGCAGTACTTC.